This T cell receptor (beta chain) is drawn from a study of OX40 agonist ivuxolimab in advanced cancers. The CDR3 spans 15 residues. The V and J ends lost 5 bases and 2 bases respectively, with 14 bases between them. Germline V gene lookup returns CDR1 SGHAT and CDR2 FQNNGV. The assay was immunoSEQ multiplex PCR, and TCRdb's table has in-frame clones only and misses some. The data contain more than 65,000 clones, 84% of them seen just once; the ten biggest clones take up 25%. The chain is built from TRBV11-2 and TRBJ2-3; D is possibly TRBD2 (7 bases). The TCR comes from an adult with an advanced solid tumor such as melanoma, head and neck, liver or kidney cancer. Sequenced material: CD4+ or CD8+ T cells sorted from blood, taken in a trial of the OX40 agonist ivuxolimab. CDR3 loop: CASSPGGRNTDTQYF. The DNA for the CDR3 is TGTGCCAGCAGCCCCGGGGGGCGAAACACAGATACGCAGTATTTT.